This T cell receptor beta chain derives from a study of T-cell memory formation after mild COVID-19. As for the study in general: In these data, TCR clusters were largely donor specific.

Details on this clonotype: Its antigen is currently unknown.

5'RACE with constant-segment primers yielded barcoded, UMI-tagged TCR alpha and TCR beta cDNA libraries. Via MiXCR, TCRdb re-called the 5' RACE reads, giving one row per CDR3 protein. The table has 100,000 to 150,000 distinct CDR3 sequences, over 15% seen once. Germline values: CDR1 LGHDT, CDR2 YNNKEL (reference sequence). CDR3 size: 12 residues. V was pared by 8 bases and J by 6 bases, with 11 bases between. Study outcomes and limitations: Contracting CD8+ clones were enriched in EMRA, CD4+ mainly in CM and EM. Some clones that responded turned up in pre-infection memory, which suggests that cross-reactive memory joined in.

The clonotype comes from a man in his late teens or twenties who had mild COVID-19 (a few samples of this study predate the infection). Cell type and time point are not known. The rearrangement joins TRBV3-1 to TRBJ1-3, with a possible D match to TRBD1 (5 bases). The source material was PBMCs or a T cell subset sorted from them (not recorded which). DNA of the CDR3: TGTGCCAGCCGGGGTGGGGCAAACACCATATATTTT. Translation: CASRGGANTIYF.